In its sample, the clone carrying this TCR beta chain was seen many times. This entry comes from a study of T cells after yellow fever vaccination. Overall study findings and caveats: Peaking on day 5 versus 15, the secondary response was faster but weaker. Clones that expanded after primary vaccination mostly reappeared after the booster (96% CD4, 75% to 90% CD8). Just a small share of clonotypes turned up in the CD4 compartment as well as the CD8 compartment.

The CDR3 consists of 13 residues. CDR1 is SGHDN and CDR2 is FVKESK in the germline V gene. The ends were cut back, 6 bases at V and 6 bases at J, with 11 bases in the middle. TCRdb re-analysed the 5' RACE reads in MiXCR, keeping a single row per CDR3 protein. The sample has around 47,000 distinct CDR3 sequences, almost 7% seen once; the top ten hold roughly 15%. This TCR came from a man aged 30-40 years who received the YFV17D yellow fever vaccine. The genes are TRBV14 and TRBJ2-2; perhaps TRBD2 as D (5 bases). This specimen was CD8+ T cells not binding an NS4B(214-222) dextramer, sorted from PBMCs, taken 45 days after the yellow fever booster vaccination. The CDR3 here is CASSGRRAGELFF. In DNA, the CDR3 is TGTGCCAGCAGTGGGAGACGGGCCGGGGAGCTGTTTTTT. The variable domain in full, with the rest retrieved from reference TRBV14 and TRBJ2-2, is EAGVTQFPSHSVIEKGQTVTLRCDPISGHDNLYWYRRVMGKEIKFLLHFVKESKQDESGMPNNRFLAERTGGTYSTLKVQPAELEDSGVYFCASSGRRAGELFFGEGSRLTVL.